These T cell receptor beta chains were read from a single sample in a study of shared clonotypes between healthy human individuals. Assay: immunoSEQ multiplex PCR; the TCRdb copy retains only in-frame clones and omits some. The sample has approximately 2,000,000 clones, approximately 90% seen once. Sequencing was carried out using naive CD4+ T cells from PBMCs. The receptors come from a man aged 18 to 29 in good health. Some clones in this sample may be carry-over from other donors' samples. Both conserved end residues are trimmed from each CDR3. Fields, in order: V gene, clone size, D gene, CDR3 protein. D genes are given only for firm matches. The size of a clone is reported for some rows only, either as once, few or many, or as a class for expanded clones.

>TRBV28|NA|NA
ASTSSGVNTEAF
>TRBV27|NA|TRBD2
ASSFGGGFNEQY
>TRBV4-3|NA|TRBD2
ASSQDPGLAGGYEQY
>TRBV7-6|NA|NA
ASSSRQNQPQH
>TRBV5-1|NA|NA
ASSRQRDNEQF
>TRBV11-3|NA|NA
ASSLGAVQETQY
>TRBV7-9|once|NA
ASSPLGKDTGELF
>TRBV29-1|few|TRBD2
SVRGLAPSYEQY
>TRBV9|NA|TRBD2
ASSPRTSGSFTGELF
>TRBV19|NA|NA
ASSDRGSGFTDTQY
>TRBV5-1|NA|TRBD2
ASSSTSGRSSETQY
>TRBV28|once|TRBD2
ASSTVAGPETQY
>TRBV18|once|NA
ASSPRQVGSTDTQY
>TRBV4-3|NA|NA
ASSQSYQHEQF
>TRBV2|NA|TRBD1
ASSISTGTARKALGKAQY
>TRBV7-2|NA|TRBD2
ASSRRLAALQETQY
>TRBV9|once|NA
ASSPSQGGYGYT
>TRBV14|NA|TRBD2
ASSERLGRGADTQY
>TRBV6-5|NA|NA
ASSWGSNQPQH
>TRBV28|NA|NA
ASSPPRGRGYT
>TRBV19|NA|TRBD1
ASSSPRTGTTEAF
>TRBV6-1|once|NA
AIRPHRDSGETQY
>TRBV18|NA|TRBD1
ASSPGQGWGGYT